This T cell receptor (beta chain) was found in a study of vaccination and CD4 T cells after COVID-19. The time point is: late sampling 161 to 241 days after vaccination in a few convalescent patients. Described treatment: roughly ten-day PBMC culture with coronavirus spike peptide pools or control peptides (ViraFEST assay). Following expansion of antigen-specific T cells with peptide pools, ViraFEST then sequenced TCRs. Before Alpha, Beta and Delta appeared in the US, convalescents tested positive (March–December 2020). Cultured CD4+ T cell DNA underwent sequencing with the Oncomine TCR Beta short-read assay. Genomic DNA extraction was carried out from cultured CD4+ T cells. MiXCR, run by TCRdb on the PCR reads, gives a single entry per CDR3 protein. The sample records about 23,000 distinct CDR3 sequences, about 40% being singletons. A few counts support this clonotype. What it binds is not known. The source material was CD4+ T cells from blood, cultured in vitro, sampled about 7 months after SARS-CoV-2 vaccination. This TCR was recovered from a human donor who had recovered from COVID-19.

In DNA, the CDR3 is TGTGCCAGCAGTAGACGTGTGGTTACCGAGCAGTACTTC. As protein: CASSRRVVTEQYF. The rearrangement joins TRBV6-1 to TRBJ2-7; no firm D call. The V gene lost 5 bases and the J gene lost 6 bases, with 14 bases spanning the gap. Looked up from germline, CDR1 is MNHNS and CDR2 is SASEGT. CDR3 size: 13 residues.